This T cell receptor beta chain was sequenced for a study of T cell clonality in common variable immunodeficiency. The study's findings and limits: Links between repertoire features and CVID complications were heterogeneity-limited. CVID subjects shared fewer TCRbeta clones than healthy controls did. Fewer deletions and N-nucleotide insertions were reportedly seen in common variable immunodeficiency TCR beta sequences.

This clone occurred many times. Its antigen is undetermined. The DNA ends 3 residues before the CDR3 does, and the rest of the CDR3 is filled in from the germline J gene. Sequenced by immunoSEQ multiplex PCR; TCRdb stores in-frame clones only, minus some. In total the sample includes about 35,000 clones, none of them seen once. CDR3 length equals 15 residues. V was pared by 6 bases and J by 0 bases, with 15 bases between. Germline loops: CDR1 DFQATT, CDR2 SNEGSKA (reference sequence). The receptor's source is a person aged 18 to 70 in good health. The rearrangement joins TRBV20-1 to TRBJ1-3; D call uncertain. The sequenced material came from peripheral blood mononuclear cells. CDR3 loop: CSAKAGSDSGNTIYF. The CDR3 DNA, read in part, is TGCAGTGCCAAGGCGGGGTCAGACTCTGGAAACACC.